These 31 T cell receptor beta chains originate from one sample sequenced in a study of shared clonotypes between healthy human individuals. CD45RO-negative CD8 cells positively selected for CCR7 made up the naive population, which excluded terminally differentiated effector memory CD45RA+ cells. The protocol was immunoSEQ multiplex PCR, while the TCRdb copy is restricted to in-frame clones and leaves out a portion. Of roughly 2.1 million clones in the sample, around 93% were seen once. The sample taken for sequencing was naive CD8+ T cells from PBMCs. These receptors came from a man younger than 35 in good health. Some clones in this sample may be carry-over from other donors' samples.

The gene calls are TRBV14 and TRBJ2-1, with no clear D. The CDR3 length is 15 residues. V was cut by 5 bases and J by 0 bases, with 11 bases left in between. Germline V CDR1 and CDR2: SGHDN, FVKESK. CDR3 protein: CASSGDSGSYNEQFF. The DNA of the CDR3 is TGTGCCAGCAGCGGAGATTCGGGCTCCTACAATGAGCAGTTCTTC.

This chain connects TRBV10-3 to TRBJ2-7; no firm D call. There are 12 residues in the CDR3. V shed 4 bases and J shed 6 bases, with 10 bases lying between them. Looked up from germline, CDR1 is ENHRY and CDR2 is SYGVKD. CDR3 loop: CAISGAVSEQYF. In DNA, the CDR3 is TGTGCCATCAGTGGGGCGGTAAGCGAGCAGTACTTC.

The chain uses TRBV2 and TRBJ2-1; 7 nucleotides align to TRBD2. Germline assignment: CDR1 SNHLY and CDR2 FYNNEI. The CDR3 is 15 residues long. V was pared by 3 bases and J by 6 bases, with 8 bases of the junction left unmatched. The CDR3 loop is CASSDSGGGGNEQFF. DNA for the CDR3: TGTGCCAGCAGTGATTCGGGGGGAGGAGGCAATGAGCAGTTCTTC.

The V and J genes are TRBV30 and TRBJ2-7; D possibly corresponds to TRBD2 (5 bases). The CDR3 length is 13 residues. Germline V gene data show CDR1 as GTSNPN and CDR2 as SVGIG (reference sequence). V dropped 3 bases and J dropped 7 bases, with 16 bases sitting between them. In DNA form, the CDR3 reads TGTGCCTGGAGCCCGGACGGCCCGGGGGAGCAGTACTTC. This encodes CAWSPDGPGEQYF. The full variable domain, rest sourced from reference TRBV30 and TRBJ2-7, is SQTIHQWPATLVQPVGSPLSLECTVEGTSNPNLYWYRQAAGRGLQLLFYSVGIGQISSEVPQNLSASRPQDRQFILSSKKLLLSDSGFYLCAWSPDGPGEQYFGPGTRLTVT.

V is TRBV6-5 and J is TRBJ1-3; D gene unclear. Germline CDR1 is MNHEY and CDR2 is SVGAGI. V dropped 0 bases and J dropped 0 bases, with 6 bases sitting between them. The CDR3 covers 15 residues. This CDR3 reads CASSYSDYSGNTIYF. The CDR3 nucleotides are TGTGCCAGCAGTTACTCGGATTACTCTGGAAACACCATATATTTT.

The rearrangement joins TRBV27 to TRBJ2-7; TRBD1 is a possible D gene (6 bases). Trimming shortened V by 3 bases and J by 3 bases, and 12 bases separated the two germline ends. The CDR3 runs to 14 residues. Germline CDR1 and CDR2: MNHEY and SMNVEV (reference sequence). The CDR3 nucleotides read TGTGCCAGCAGTTTTTCCCCACAGGGCTACGAGCAGTACTTC. Its protein product is CASSFSPQGYEQYF.

The rearrangement uses TRBV25-1 and TRBJ2-2; D is ambiguous. The CDR3 has 15 amino acids. The germline V gene encodes CDR1 MGHDK and CDR2 SYGVNS. V was trimmed by 6 bases and J by 6 bases, leaving 17 bases between them. The DNA for the CDR3 is TGTGCCAGCAGCGGTTACTTAGGGATTCCCGGGGAGCTGTTTTTT. It yields the protein CASSGYLGIPGELFF.

CDR3 DNA sequence: TGTGCCAGCAGCTTAGTGCCAGGGAGGACTGAAGCTTTCTTT. This encodes CASSLVPGRTEAFF. The J gene is TRBJ1-1, the V gene TRBV13; D perhaps matches TRBD1 (5 bases). Germline lookup yields CDR1 PRHDT and CDR2 FYEKMQ (reference sequence). This CDR3 region has 14 residues. Trimming shortened V by 1 base and J by 5 bases, and 11 bases separated the two germline ends.

The chain carries TRBV4-3 and TRBJ2-1, with 10 nucleotides matching TRBD2. V was clipped by 6 bases and J by 0 bases; unmatched bases: 8. This CDR3 has 17 amino acids. Germline loops: CDR1 LGHNA, CDR2 YSLEER. CDR3 sequence: CASSSASGSPSYNEQFF. CDR3 nucleotide sequence: TGCGCCAGCAGTTCGGCTAGCGGGAGTCCCTCCTACAATGAGCAGTTCTTC.

With regard to this clone: The sample carries other DNA sequences with the same CDR3. The chain carries TRBV5-1 and TRBJ1-1; perhaps TRBD1 as D (5 bases). The CDR3 has 16 amino acids. CDR1 is SGHRS and CDR2 is YFSETQ in the germline V gene. V gave up 0 bases and J gave up 0 bases, with 12 bases separating them. CDR3 coding DNA: TGCGCCAGCAGCTTGGTTGGTCAGGGCGTGAACACTGAAGCTTTCTTT. Residues: CASSLVGQGVNTEAFF.

J is TRBJ1-2 and V is TRBV19, with 7 bases lining up with TRBD1. V was pared by 9 bases and J by 4 bases, with 17 bases of the junction left unmatched. Germline values: CDR1 LNHDA, CDR2 SQIVND (reference sequence). This CDR3 is built from 16 residues. The CDR3 sequence is CASSARGQDQVYGYTF. The CDR3 coding sequence is TGTGCCAGCTCTGCCCGCGGACAGGATCAGGTCTATGGCTACACCTTC.

This clone has a single count. This sequence joins TRBV29-1 and TRBJ2-1, with 9 nucleotides matching TRBD2. CDR1 SQVTM and CDR2 ANQGSEA come from the germline V gene. J gave up 3 bases and V 3 bases, and 6 bases lay outside the gene matches. The CDR3 is 15 amino acids. CDR3 region: CSVEEREAYYNEQFF. The CDR3, as DNA: TGCAGCGTTGAGGAGCGGGAGGCTTACTACAATGAGCAGTTCTTC.

The chain carries TRBV15 and TRBJ2-1, with a tentative D call TRBD2 (5 bases). CDR1 and CDR2 from the germline V gene are LNHNV and YYDKDF (reference sequence). The CDR3 has 17 residues. V lost 0 bases to trimming and J lost 2 bases, with 14 bases between them. This CDR3 is CATSRDLGVRPYNEQFF. DNA for the CDR3: TGTGCCACCAGCAGAGATCTGGGAGTCCGCCCCTACAATGAGCAGTTCTTC.

This chain connects TRBV2 to TRBJ2-7; 10 bases align to TRBD2. The CDR3 loop spans 14 amino acids. The V and J ends lost 3 bases and 6 bases, in that order; junction bases with no gene match: 5. Per germline, CDR1 SNHLY and CDR2 FYNNEI. The CDR3 DNA is TGTGCCAGCAGTGAGACTAGCGGGCGTGCCGAGCAGTACTTC. It translates to CASSETSGRAEQYF. The full variable domain, in which reference TRBV2 and TRBJ2-7 provide the parts outside the CDR3, is EPEVTQTPSHQVTQMGQEVILRCVPISNHLYFYWYRQILGQKVEFLVSFYNNEISEKSEIFDDQFSVERPDGSNFTLKIRSTKLEDSAMYFCASSETSGRAEQYFGPGTRLTVT.

J is TRBJ2-3 and V is TRBV27; maybe TRBD2 (7 bases). Trimming pared 1 base from V and 6 bases from J, leaving 17 bases between. From germline, CDR1 is MNHEY and CDR2 SMNVEV (reference sequence). The CDR3 totals 16 residues. CDR3: CASSLLAGGGSDTQYF. The CDR3 region has the DNA TGTGCCAGCAGTTTATTGGCGGGCGGGGGCTCGGATACGCAGTATTTT.

This chain links TRBV27 with TRBJ2-7; no clear D gene. V gave up 0 bases and J gave up 5 bases, with 8 bases separating them. This CDR3 is 13 amino acids long. From germline, CDR1 is MNHEY and CDR2 SMNVEV (reference sequence). The CDR3 protein is CASSLSWVHEQYF. CDR3 coding DNA: TGTGCCAGCAGTTTATCGTGGGTCCACGAGCAGTACTTC.

This rearrangement joins TRBV19 to TRBJ1-1; no reliable D call. CDR1 is LNHDA, CDR2 SQIVND, per germline (reference sequence). The CDR3 runs to 13 residues. Trimming took 6 bases from V and 0 from J, leaving 8 bases between them. CDR3 coding DNA: TGTGCCAGTAGGACTAGAGTGAACACTGAAGCTTTCTTT. It yields the protein CASRTRVNTEAFF.

This chain uses TRBV10-1 with TRBJ2-1; the D gene is possibly TRBD1 (6 bases). This CDR3 contains 14 residues. CDR1 and CDR2 from the germline V gene are WNHNN and SYGVQD (reference sequence). Trimming took 6 bases from V and 3 from J, leaving 12 bases between them. The chain's CDR3 is CASRTGTSYNEQFF. The CDR3 DNA reads TGCGCCAGCAGAACCGGGACAAGCTACAATGAGCAGTTCTTC.

For this clone: Likely a read error: the CDR3 ends without its conserved phenylalanine or tryptophan. This chain links TRBV28 with TRBJ1-5; no reliable D call. Germline-derived CDR1 and CDR2 are MDHEN and SYDVKM. Trimming removed 1 base from V and 1 base from J, with 8 bases in between. The length of the CDR3 is 15 residues. CDR3 nucleotide sequence: TGTGCCAGCAGTTTATTGCTGGGGAGCAATCAGCCCCAGCATCTT. Translation gives CASSLLLGSNQPQHL.

V is TRBV27 and J is TRBJ2-1; 10 positions match TRBD2. This CDR3 is 14 amino acids long. The trim removed 5 bases at V and 5 bases at J, leaving 3 bases unmatched. Germline CDR1 and CDR2: MNHEY and SMNVEV (reference sequence). The DNA for the CDR3 is TGTGCCAGCAGTCTAGCGGGAGTCCACAATGAGCAGTTCTTC. It codes for CASSLAGVHNEQFF.

The chain is built from TRBV19 and TRBJ1-5; D gene ambiguous. This CDR3 region has 13 residues. The ends were cut back, 7 bases at V and 7 bases at J, with 14 bases in the middle. Germline loops: CDR1 LNHDA, CDR2 SQIVND (reference sequence). The CDR3 reads CASNGMGMQPQHF. CDR3 bases: TGTGCCAGTAACGGGATGGGAATGCAGCCCCAGCATTTT. The complete variable domain, with remaining parts taken from reference TRBV19 and TRBJ1-5, reads DGGITQSPKYLFRKEGQNVTLSCEQNLNHDAMYWYRQDPGQGLRLIYYSQIVNDFQKGDIAEGYSVSREKKESFPLTVTSAQKNPTAFYLCASNGMGMQPQHFGDGTRLSIL.

The chain couples TRBV27 to TRBJ2-7; possible D gene TRBD2, 5 bases. CDR1 and CDR2 (germline): MNHEY, SMNVEV (reference sequence). The V and J ends lost 2 bases and 0 bases respectively, with 11 bases between them. The CDR3 consists of 15 residues. CDR3 residues: CASSLRMGSSYEQYF. The DNA of the CDR3 is TGTGCCAGCAGTTTACGGATGGGGAGCTCCTACGAGCAGTACTTC.

This clone was picked up a small number of times. The V gene is TRBV2, the J gene TRBJ2-1; D uncertain. This CDR3 is 12 amino acids long. CDR1 is SNHLY and CDR2 is FYNNEI in the germline V gene. For the CDR3, the DNA is TGTTCCCAAAGTTGGGGTGGCGGTGAGCAGTTCTTC. Its protein product is CSQSWGGGEQFF. The variable domain in full, completed from reference TRBV2 and TRBJ2-1, reads EPEVTQTPSHQVTQMGQEVILRCVPISNHLYFYWYRQILGQKVEFLVSFYNNEISEKSEIFDDQFSVERPDGSNFTLKIRSTKLEDSAMYFCSQSWGGGEQFFGPGTRLTVL.

The genes are TRBV19 and TRBJ1-5; D remains unclear. The CDR3 contains 17 residues. Germline lookup yields CDR1 LNHDA and CDR2 SQIVND (reference sequence). V lost 2 bases, J lost 0 bases, and 14 bases lay in between. CDR3 sequence reads: CASSISWTANSNQPQHF. CDR3 nucleotide sequence: TGTGCCAGTAGTATATCGTGGACCGCTAATAGCAATCAGCCCCAGCATTTT.

The V gene is TRBV11-1, the J gene TRBJ2-5, with a possible D match to TRBD1 (5 bases). Germline V lookup: CDR1 SGHAT, CDR2 FQDESV (reference sequence). CDR3 size: 13 residues. Trimming pared 1 base from V and 5 bases from J, leaving 8 bases between. The CDR3 DNA sequence: TGTGCCAGCAGCTTAGGGGGCAGGGAGACCCAGTACTTC. Translated, it gives CASSLGGRETQYF.

This clone showed up just once. CDR3 region: CAIPGAPNEQYF. In DNA form, the CDR3 reads TGTGCCATCCCAGGGGCCCCGAACGAGCAGTACTTC. The chain uses TRBV7-9 and TRBJ2-7; possible D gene TRBD1, 6 bases. Trimming cost V 10 bases and J 5 bases, with 15 bases left between them. Germline-derived CDR1 and CDR2 are SEHNR and FQNEAQ (reference sequence). The CDR3 is 12 residues long. Combining the CDR3 with reference TRBV7-9 and TRBJ2-7 gives the whole variable domain DTGVSQNPRHKITKRGQNVTFRCDPISEHNRLYWYRQTLGQGPEFLTYFQNEAQLEKSRLLSDRFSAERPKGSFSTLEIQRTEQGDSAMYLCAIPGAPNEQYFGPGTRLTVT.

In the case of this clone: Other nucleotide sequences from this sample produce the same CDR3. The V and J genes are TRBV9 and TRBJ2-7; D gene uncertain. Trimming stripped 0 bases from V and 2 bases from J, with 6 bases between. Germline lookup yields CDR1 SGDLS and CDR2 YYNGEE. The CDR3 loop spans 13 amino acids. CDR3 DNA: TGTGCCAGCAGCGTAGATGGCACCTACGAGCAGTACTTC. This translates into CASSVDGTYEQYF.

Notes on this clone: Other DNA sequences of this sample code for an identical CDR3. The V call is TRBV5-1, the J call TRBJ1-5; no clear D. The V gene lost 0 bases and the J gene lost 4 bases, with 8 bases spanning the gap. The CDR3 length is 14 residues. Germline V gene lookup returns CDR1 SGHRS and CDR2 YFSETQ. Here the CDR3 reads CASSLAGGNQPQHF. CDR3 in DNA: TGCGCCAGCAGCTTGGCCGGTGGAAATCAGCCCCAGCATTTT.

A single count supports this clone. The chain links TRBV9 to TRBJ2-1; 11 positions agree with TRBD2. Germline assignment: CDR1 SGDLS and CDR2 YYNGEE. The CDR3 is 15 residues long. Trimming cost V 3 bases and J 7 bases; bases outside gene matches: 6. CDR3 DNA: TGTGCCAGCAGCGCGGGACTAGCGGACTTTAATGAGCAGTTCTTC. It yields the protein CASSAGLADFNEQFF.

Regarding this clone: Other nucleotide sequences from this sample produce the same CDR3. The chain is built from TRBV28 and TRBJ2-7; no reliable D call. V shed 6 bases and J shed 0 bases, with 12 bases lying between them. Germline V gene data show CDR1 as MDHEN and CDR2 as SYDVKM. The CDR3 is 14 residues long. Here the CDR3 DNA reads TGTGCCAGCAGCCCCCTTAGGAGCTCCTACGAGCAGTACTTC. Its protein is CASSPLRSSYEQYF. Combining the CDR3 with reference TRBV28 and TRBJ2-7 gives the whole variable domain DVKVTQSSRYLVKRTGEKVFLECVQDMDHENMFWYRQDPGLGLRLIYFSYDVKMKEKGDIPEGYSVSREKKERFSLILESASTNQTSMYLCASSPLRSSYEQYFGPGTRLTVT.

This chain connects TRBV13 to TRBJ1-2; no definite D call. Germline loops: CDR1 PRHDT, CDR2 FYEKMQ (reference sequence). V dropped 3 bases and J dropped 2 bases, with 10 bases sitting between them. The CDR3 has 14 residues. Here the CDR3 DNA reads TGTGCCAGCAGCTTCCGGGGAGGGAACTATGGCTACACCTTC. Protein product: CASSFRGGNYGYTF. Full variable domain (remainder filled in from reference TRBV13 and TRBJ1-2): AAGVIQSPRHLIKEKRETATLKCYPIPRHDTVYWYQQGPGQDPQFLISFYEKMQSDKGSIPDRFSAQQFSDYHSELNMSSLELGDSALYFCASSFRGGNYGYTFGSGTRLTVV.